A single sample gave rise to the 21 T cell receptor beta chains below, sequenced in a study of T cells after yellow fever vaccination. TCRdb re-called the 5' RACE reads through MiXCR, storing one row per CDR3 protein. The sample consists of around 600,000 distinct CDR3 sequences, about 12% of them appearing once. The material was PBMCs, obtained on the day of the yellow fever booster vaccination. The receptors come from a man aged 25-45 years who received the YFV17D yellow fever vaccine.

The CDR3, as DNA: TGCAGCGTTATTGGCACCTACAATGAGCAGTTCTTC. Translation: CSVIGTYNEQFF. The V gene is TRBV29-1, the J gene TRBJ2-1; unclear D gene. This CDR3 spans 12 amino acids. V lost 5 bases, J lost 2 bases, and 7 bases lay in between. Germline V gene data show CDR1 as SQVTM and CDR2 as ANQGSEA.

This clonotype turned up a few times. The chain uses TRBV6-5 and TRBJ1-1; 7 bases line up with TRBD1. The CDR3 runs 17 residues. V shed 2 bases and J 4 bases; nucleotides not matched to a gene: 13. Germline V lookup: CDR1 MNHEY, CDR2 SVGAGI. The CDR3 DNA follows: TGTGCCAGCAGTTACGCCCGTCCGGGACAGCTGGGCACTGAAGCTTTCTTT. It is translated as CASSYARPGQLGTEAFF.

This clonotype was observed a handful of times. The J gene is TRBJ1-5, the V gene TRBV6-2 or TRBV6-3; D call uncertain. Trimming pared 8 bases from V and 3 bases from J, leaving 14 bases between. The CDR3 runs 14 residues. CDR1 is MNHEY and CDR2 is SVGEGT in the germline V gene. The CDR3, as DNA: TGTGCCAGCCGGGCCCTGGCGAACAATCAGCCCCAGCATTTT. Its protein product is CASRALANNQPQHF.

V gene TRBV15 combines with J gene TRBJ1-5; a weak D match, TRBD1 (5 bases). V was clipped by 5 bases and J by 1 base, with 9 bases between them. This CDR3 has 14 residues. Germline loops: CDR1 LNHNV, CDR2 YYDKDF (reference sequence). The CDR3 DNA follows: TGTGCCACCAGCGTAGGGGTAAGCAATCAGCCCCAGCATTTT. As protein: CATSVGVSNQPQHF.

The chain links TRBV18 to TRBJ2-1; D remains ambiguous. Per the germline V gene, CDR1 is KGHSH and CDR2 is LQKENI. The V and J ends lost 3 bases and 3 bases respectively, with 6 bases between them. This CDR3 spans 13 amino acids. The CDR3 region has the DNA TGTGCCAGCTCACCTTCGCTCTACAATGAGCAGTTCTTC. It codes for CASSPSLYNEQFF.

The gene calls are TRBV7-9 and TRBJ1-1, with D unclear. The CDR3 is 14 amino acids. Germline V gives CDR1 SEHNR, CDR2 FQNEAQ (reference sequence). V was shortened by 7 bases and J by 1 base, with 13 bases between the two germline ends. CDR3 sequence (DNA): TGTGCCAGCAATGGAGGGCCTCAGAACACTGAAGCTTTCTTT. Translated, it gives CASNGGPQNTEAFF.

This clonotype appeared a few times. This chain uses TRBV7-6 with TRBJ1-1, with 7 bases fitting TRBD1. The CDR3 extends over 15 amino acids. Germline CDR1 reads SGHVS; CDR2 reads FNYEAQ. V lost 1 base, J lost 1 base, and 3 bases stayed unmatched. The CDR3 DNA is TGTGCCAGCAGCTTAGGGGACAGCGGGAACACTGAAGCTTTCTTT. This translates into CASSLGDSGNTEAFF.

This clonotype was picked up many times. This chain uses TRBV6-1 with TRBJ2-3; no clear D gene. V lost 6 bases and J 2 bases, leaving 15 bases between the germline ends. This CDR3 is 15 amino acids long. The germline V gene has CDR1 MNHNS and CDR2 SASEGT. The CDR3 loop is CASSTRNRATDTQYF. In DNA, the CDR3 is TGTGCCAGCAGCACACGGAATCGGGCCACAGATACGCAGTATTTT.

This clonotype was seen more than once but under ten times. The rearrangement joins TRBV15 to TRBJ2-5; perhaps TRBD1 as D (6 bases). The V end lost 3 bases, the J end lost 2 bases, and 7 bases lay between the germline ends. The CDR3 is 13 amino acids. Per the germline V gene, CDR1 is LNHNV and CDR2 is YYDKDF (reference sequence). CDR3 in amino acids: CATSSGQQETQYF. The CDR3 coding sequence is TGTGCCACCAGCAGCGGACAGCAAGAGACCCAGTACTTC.

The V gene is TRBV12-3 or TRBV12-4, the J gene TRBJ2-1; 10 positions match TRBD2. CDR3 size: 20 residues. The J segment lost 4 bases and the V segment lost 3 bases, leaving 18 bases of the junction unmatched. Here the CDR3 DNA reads TGTGCCAGCAGTTTTGGGGTAGAGGGGCGGCTAGCGGGAGTATACAATGAGCAGTTCTTC. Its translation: CASSFGVEGRLAGVYNEQFF.

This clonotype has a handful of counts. For the CDR3, the DNA is TGCGCCAGCAGCTTTGCTAGCGGGTCGTCCTACGAGCAGTACTTC. It encodes CASSFASGSSYEQYF. The V gene is TRBV5-1, the J gene TRBJ2-7, with 8 bases matching TRBD2. J lost 1 base, V lost 2 bases, and 5 bases had no gene match. The germline CDR1 and CDR2 sequences are SGHRS and YFSETQ. The CDR3 extends over 15 amino acids.

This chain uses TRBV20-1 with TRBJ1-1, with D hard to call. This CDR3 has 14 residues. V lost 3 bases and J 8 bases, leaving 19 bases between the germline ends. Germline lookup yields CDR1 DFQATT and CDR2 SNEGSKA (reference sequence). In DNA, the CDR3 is TGCAGTGCTAGGTGGGCCGGGCCGCTAGGCGAAGCTTTCTTT. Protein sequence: CSARWAGPLGEAFF.

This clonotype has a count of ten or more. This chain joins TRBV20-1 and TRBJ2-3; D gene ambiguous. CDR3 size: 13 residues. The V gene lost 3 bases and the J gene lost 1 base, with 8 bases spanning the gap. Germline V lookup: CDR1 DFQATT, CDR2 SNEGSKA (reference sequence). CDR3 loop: CSASPGGTDTQYF. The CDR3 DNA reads TGCAGTGCTAGCCCTGGGGGCACAGATACGCAGTATTTT.

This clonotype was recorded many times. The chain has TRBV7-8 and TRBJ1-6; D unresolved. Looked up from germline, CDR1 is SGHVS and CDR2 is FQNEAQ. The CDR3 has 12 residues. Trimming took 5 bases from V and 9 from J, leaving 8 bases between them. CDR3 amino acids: CASSLTGSPLHF. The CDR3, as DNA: TGTGCCAGCAGCCTAACCGGTTCACCCCTCCACTTT.

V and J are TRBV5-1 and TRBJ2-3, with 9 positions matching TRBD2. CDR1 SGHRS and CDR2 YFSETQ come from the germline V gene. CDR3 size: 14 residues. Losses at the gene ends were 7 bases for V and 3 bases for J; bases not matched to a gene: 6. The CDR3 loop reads CASQAGGATDTQYF. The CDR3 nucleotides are TGCGCCAGCCAGGCGGGGGGGGCGACAGATACGCAGTATTTT.

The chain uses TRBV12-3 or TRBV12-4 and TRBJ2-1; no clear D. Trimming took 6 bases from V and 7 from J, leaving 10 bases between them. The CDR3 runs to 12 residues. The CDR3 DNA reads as TGTGCCAGCAGCACGTACGGGAATGAGCAGTTCTTC. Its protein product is CASSTYGNEQFF.

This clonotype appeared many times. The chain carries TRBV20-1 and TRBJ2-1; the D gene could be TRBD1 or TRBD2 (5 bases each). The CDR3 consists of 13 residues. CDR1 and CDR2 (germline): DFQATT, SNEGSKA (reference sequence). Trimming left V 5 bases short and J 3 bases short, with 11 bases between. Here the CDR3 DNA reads TGCAGTGCTGAAGAGGGGAGCTACAATGAGCAGTTCTTC. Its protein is CSAEEGSYNEQFF.

Written as DNA, the CDR3 is TGTGCCAGCAGCCCGGGGTACACCGGGGAGCTGTTTTTT. It specifies CASSPGYTGELFF. The rearrangement joins TRBV12-3 or TRBV12-4 to TRBJ2-2; tentative D call: TRBD2 (5 bases). V lost 6 bases and J lost 3, with 8 bases in between. The CDR3 extends over 13 amino acids.

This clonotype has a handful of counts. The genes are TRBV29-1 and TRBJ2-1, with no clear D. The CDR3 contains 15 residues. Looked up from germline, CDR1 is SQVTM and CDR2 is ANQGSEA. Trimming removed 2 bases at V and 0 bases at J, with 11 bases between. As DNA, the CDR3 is TGCAGCGTTGAACCCCTCCAGAGCTCCTACAATGAGCAGTTCTTC. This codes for CSVEPLQSSYNEQFF.

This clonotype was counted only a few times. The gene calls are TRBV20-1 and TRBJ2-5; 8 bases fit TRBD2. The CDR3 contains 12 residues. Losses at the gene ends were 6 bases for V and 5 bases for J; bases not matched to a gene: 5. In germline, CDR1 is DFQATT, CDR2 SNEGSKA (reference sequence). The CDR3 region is CSAQREGETQYF. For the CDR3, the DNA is TGCAGTGCCCAACGGGAGGGTGAGACCCAGTACTTC.

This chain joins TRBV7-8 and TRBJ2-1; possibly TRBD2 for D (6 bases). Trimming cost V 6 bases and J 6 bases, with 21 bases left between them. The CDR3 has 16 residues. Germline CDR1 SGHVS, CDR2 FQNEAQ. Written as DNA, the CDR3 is TGTGCCAGCAGGTCCCTCGGGGCGGGATTAGGCAATGAGCAGTTCTTC. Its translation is CASRSLGAGLGNEQFF.